This T cell receptor beta chain derives from a study of blood T cells in healthy people across ages. Study outcomes and limitations: While age rose, TCR beta diversity per million T cells dropped in a roughly linear way. Diversity was higher, and naive CD4+ cells more numerous, in long-lived donors than in aged donors.

The donors, aged roughly 6 to 100, were healthy Caucasians from Russia. In the case of this clonotype: Its cognate antigen is unknown.

A second roughly 6 to 11 cycle PCR used barcoded and J-beta primers. TCRdb processed the 5' RACE reads anew with MiXCR; each CDR3 protein has one entry. The sample carries about 1,400,000 distinct CDR3 sequences, around 55% recorded once. Per germline, CDR1 SGHTA and CDR2 FQGNSA. The V gene lost 5 bases and the J gene lost 2 bases, with 6 bases spanning the gap. The CDR3 extends over 12 amino acids. Sequencing was carried out using blood. The genes are TRBV7-2 and TRBJ2-5; D not resolved. The clonotype comes from a man between 18 and 29 years old in good health. Here the CDR3 DNA reads TGTGCCAGCAGCCATAATCAAGAGACCCAGTACTTC. This gives the protein CASSHNQETQYF.